The 10 T cell receptor beta chains below come from one sample, sequenced in a study of blood T cell repertoires in COVID-19. Assay: immunoSEQ multiplex PCR; the TCRdb copy retains only in-frame clones and omits some. Counted here are about 69,000 clones, around 90% occurring once; the ten biggest clones make up around 5.3%. The specimen sequenced was peripheral blood. The receptors stem from a man aged 50-59 years with acute or convalescent COVID-19.

This clone showed up just once. The rearrangement uses TRBV6-1 and TRBJ1-3; D ambiguous. Germline loops: CDR1 MNHNS, CDR2 SASEGT. V shed 0 bases and J shed 2 bases, with 14 bases lying between them. This CDR3 has 17 amino acids. The CDR3 region has the DNA TGTGCCAGCAGTGAAGCGCTTTCCCGACTAACTGGAAACACCATATATTTT. It codes for CASSEALSRLTGNTIYF.

The chain couples TRBV19 to TRBJ2-5, with a tentative D call TRBD1 (5 bases). Trimming pared 4 bases from V and 4 bases from J, leaving 7 bases between. The CDR3 spans 12 residues. CDR1 and CDR2 from the germline V gene are LNHDA and SQIVND (reference sequence). The CDR3 DNA is TGTGCCAGTAGTACCGACAGAGAGACCCAGTACTTC. This codes for CASSTDRETQYF.

The chain couples TRBV11-2 to TRBJ2-5, with D perhaps matching TRBD1 (5 bases). V lost 4 bases, J lost 5 bases, and 11 bases lay in between. The CDR3 has 13 amino acids. Per germline, CDR1 SGHAT and CDR2 FQNNGV. The CDR3 sequence is CASSSLGAETQYF. The DNA of the CDR3 is TGTGCCAGCAGCTCCTTAGGGGCCGAGACCCAGTACTTC.

The chain has TRBV20-1 and TRBJ2-1; 8 bases map to TRBD1. Germline V lookup: CDR1 DFQATT, CDR2 SNEGSKA (reference sequence). This CDR3 comprises 14 residues. The V and J ends lost 3 bases and 7 bases, in that order; junction bases with no gene match: 8. The CDR3 DNA is TGCAGTGCTAGTGGACAGGGTGGGATTAATGAGCAGTTCTTC. This sequence encodes CSASGQGGINEQFF.

This chain connects TRBV5-1 to TRBJ2-2; 7 bases fit TRBD2. Germline V CDR1 and CDR2: SGHRS, YFSETQ. This CDR3 is built from 15 residues. The trim removed 2 bases at V and 1 base at J, leaving 2 bases unmatched. The CDR3 bases are TGCGCCAGCAGCTTCAGCGGGAAGAACACCGGGGAGCTGTTTTTT. The encoded protein is CASSFSGKNTGELFF.

This chain uses TRBV3-1 (or the pseudogene TRBV3-2) with TRBJ1-4, with D tentatively TRBD1 (6 bases). The CDR3 has 15 amino acids. Trimming took 4 bases from V and 5 from J, leaving 14 bases between them. Germline CDR1 is LGHDT and CDR2 is YNNKEL (reference sequence). The CDR3 bases are TGTGCCAGCAGCCCAGGTGGGGGCGTGAATGAAAAACTGTTTTTT. Protein: CASSPGGGVNEKLFF.

This sequence joins TRBV4-3 and TRBJ2-3; 9 bases line up with TRBD1. The CDR3 loop spans 15 amino acids. V shed 1 base, J shed 6 bases, and the junction held 5 bases outside the gene matches. Germline V gene data show CDR1 as LGHNA and CDR2 as YSLEER. CDR3 protein: CASSQGTGATDTQYF. The CDR3 DNA is TGCGCCAGCAGCCAAGGGACAGGGGCCACGGATACGCAGTATTTT.

This chain links TRBV7-9 with TRBJ2-7; D might be TRBD1 (5 bases). Germline V gene sequence: CDR1 SEHNR, CDR2 FQNEAQ (reference sequence). V shed 0 bases and J shed 5 bases, with 11 bases lying between them. This CDR3 region has 14 residues. As DNA, the CDR3 is TGTGCCAGCAGCTTAGCAGGGGCTGGGAACGAGCAGTACTTC. Its translation is CASSLAGAGNEQYF.

The chain uses TRBV6-1 and TRBJ1-2; D is ambiguous. The CDR3 consists of 13 residues. V dropped 2 bases and J dropped 0 bases, with 4 bases sitting between them. From germline, CDR1 is MNHNS and CDR2 SASEGT. The DNA for the CDR3 is TGTGCCAGCAGTGAACGGGCTAACTATGGCTACACCTTC. This translates into CASSERANYGYTF.

This clone was observed a single time. This sequence joins TRBV24-1 and TRBJ1-3; no definite D call. The CDR3 totals 15 residues. The V end lost 7 bases, the J end lost 0 bases, and 12 bases lay between the germline ends. Germline CDR1 reads KGHDR; CDR2 reads SFDVKD. CDR3 sequence reads: CATSAGINSGNTIYF. CDR3 nucleotide sequence: TGTGCCACCAGCGCCGGGATCAACTCTGGAAACACCATATATTTT.